Sequencing of this TCR beta chain was carried out in a study of blood T cells in healthy people across ages. Using a J-beta primer mix together with a sample-barcoded 5' primer, a second PCR was run for about 6 to 11 cycles. TCRdb processed the 5' RACE reads anew with MiXCR; each CDR3 protein has one entry. The sample lists approximately 940,000 distinct CDR3 sequences, roughly 50% occurring once. This clonotype came up a few times. Germline values: CDR1 LGHDT, CDR2 YNNKEL (reference sequence). Trimming removed 0 bases from V and 3 bases from J, with 7 bases in between. This CDR3 spans 14 amino acids.

The receptor comes from a young man in good health. Sequencing input: blood. The chain is built from TRBV3-1 and TRBJ2-3; D is uncertain. The DNA of the CDR3 is TGTGCCAGCAGCCAAGATGCGTTAACAGATACGCAGTATTTT. Protein product: CASSQDALTDTQYF.